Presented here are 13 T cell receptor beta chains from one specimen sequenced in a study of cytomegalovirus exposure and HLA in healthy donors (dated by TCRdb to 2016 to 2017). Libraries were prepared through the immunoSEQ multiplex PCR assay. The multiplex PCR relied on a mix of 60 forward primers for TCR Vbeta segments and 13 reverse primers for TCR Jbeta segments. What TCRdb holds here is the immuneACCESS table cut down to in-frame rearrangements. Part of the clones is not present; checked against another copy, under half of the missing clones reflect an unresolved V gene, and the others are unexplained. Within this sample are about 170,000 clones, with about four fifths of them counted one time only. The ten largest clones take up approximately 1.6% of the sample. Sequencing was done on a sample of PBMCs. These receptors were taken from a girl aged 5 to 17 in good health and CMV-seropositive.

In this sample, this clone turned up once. The CDR3 DNA reads as TGTGCCAGCAGGGCAATGGACAGGGTCACTGAAGCTTTCTTT. Translated: CASRAMDRVTEAFF. This chain uses TRBV28 with TRBJ1-1; 8 nucleotides agree with TRBD1. Trimming removed 6 bases from V and 4 bases from J; junction bases left unmatched: 7. The germline gives CDR1 MDHEN, CDR2 SYDVKM. CDR3 length: 14 amino acids.

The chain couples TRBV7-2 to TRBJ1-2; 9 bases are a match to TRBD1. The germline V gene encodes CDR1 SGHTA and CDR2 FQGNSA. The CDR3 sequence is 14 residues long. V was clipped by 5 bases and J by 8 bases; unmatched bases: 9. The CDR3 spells CASSPDRGTSGYTF. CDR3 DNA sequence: TGTGCCAGCAGCCCAGACAGGGGGACATCAGGCTACACCTTC. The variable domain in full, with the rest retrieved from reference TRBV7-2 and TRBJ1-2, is GAGVSQSPSNKVTEKGKDVELRCDPISGHTALYWYRQSLGQGLEFLIYFQGNSAPDKSGLPSDRFSAERTGGSVSTLTIQRTQQEDSAVYLCASSPDRGTSGYTFGSGTRLTVV.

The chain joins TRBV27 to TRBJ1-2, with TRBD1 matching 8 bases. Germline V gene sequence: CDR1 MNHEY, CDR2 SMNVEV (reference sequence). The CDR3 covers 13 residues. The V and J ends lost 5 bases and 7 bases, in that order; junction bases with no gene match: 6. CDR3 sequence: CASSANDRGGYTF. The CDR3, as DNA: TGTGCCAGCAGTGCAAACGACAGGGGTGGCTACACCTTC.

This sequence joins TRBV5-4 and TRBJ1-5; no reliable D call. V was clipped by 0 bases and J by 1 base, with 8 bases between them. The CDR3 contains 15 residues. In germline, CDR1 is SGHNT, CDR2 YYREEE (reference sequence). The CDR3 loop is CASSLDGISNQPQHF. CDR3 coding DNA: TGTGCCAGCAGCTTGGACGGGATCAGCAATCAGCCCCAGCATTTT.

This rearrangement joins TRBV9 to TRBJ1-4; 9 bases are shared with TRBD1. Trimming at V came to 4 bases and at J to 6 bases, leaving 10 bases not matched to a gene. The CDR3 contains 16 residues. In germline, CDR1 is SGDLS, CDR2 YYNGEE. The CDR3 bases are TGTGCCAGCAGCTCCGGGACAGGGAGGAAACATGAAAAACTGTTTTTT. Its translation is CASSSGTGRKHEKLFF.

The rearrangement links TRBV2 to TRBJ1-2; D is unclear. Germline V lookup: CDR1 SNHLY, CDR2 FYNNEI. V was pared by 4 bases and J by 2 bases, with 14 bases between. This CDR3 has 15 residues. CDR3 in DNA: TGTGCCAGCAGTGTTGTGGAGGTATCCAACTATGGCTACACCTTC. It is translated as CASSVVEVSNYGYTF.

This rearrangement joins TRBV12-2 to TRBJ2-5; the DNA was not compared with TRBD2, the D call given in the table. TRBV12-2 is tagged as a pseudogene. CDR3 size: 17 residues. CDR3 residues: CASRTRPGLAIRGTQYF. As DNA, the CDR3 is TGTGCAAGTCGCACCCGTCCGGGACTAGCCATCCGGGGGACCCAGTACTTC.

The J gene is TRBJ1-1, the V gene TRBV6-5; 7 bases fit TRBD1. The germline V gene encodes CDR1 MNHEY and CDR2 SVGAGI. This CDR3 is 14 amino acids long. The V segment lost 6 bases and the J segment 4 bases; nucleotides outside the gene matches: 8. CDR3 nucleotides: TGTGCCAGCAGCTCGGGACAGTATGGCACTGAAGCTTTCTTT. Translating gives CASSSGQYGTEAFF.

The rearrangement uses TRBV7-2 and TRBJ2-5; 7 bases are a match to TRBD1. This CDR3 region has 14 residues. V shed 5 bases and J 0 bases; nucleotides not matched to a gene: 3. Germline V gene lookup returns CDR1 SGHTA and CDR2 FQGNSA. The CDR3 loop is CASSVDRDQETQYF. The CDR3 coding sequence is TGTGCCAGCAGCGTAGACAGGGACCAAGAGACCCAGTACTTC.

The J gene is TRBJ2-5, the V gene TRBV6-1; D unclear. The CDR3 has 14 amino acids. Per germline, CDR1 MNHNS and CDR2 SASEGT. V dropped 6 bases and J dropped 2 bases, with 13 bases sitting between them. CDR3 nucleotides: TGTGCCAGCAGGATCCAAGGAGCTCAAGAGACCCAGTACTTC. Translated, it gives CASRIQGAQETQYF.

CDR3 protein: CASETGNTNRWDEQFF. The CDR3 nucleotides read TGCGCAAGTGAGACAGGGAACACAAACCGGTGGGATGAGCAGTTCTTC. J is TRBJ2-1 and V is TRBV4-1, with 7 bases fitting TRBD1. The CDR3 sequence is 16 residues long. From germline, CDR1 is MGHRA and CDR2 YSYEKL.

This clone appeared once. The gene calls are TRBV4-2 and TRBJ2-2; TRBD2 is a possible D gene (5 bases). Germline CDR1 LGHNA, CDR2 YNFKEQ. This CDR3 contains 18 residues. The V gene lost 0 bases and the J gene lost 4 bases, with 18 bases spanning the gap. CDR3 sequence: CASSQDPGLGSSTGELFF. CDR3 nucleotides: TGTGCCAGCAGCCAAGATCCGGGGTTGGGGTCGAGCACCGGGGAGCTGTTTTTT.

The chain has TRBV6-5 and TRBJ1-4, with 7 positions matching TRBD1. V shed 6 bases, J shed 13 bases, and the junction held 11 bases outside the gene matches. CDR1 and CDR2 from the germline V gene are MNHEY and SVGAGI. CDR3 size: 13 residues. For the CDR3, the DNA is TGTGCCAGCAGCCGACAGGGATGGGATCGACTGTTTTTT. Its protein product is CASSRQGWDRLFF.